This is a list of T cell receptor beta chains from one sample in a study of cytomegalovirus exposure and HLA in healthy donors. The assay was immunoSEQ multiplex PCR, and TCRdb's table has in-frame clones only and misses some. This table holds under 200,000 clones, approximately 88% found once. The material sequenced was PBMCs. The receptors were sampled from a woman aged 25-40 years in good health and CMV-seronegative. CDR3s include the opening cysteine and the closing phenylalanine or tryptophan. A D gene is named only where the DNA matches it firmly. Some rows have no size entry. The others give once, few or many, or a class for an expanded clone.

d_gene	abundance	v_gene	j_gene	CDR3nt	CDR3aa
-	-	TRBV27	TRBJ2-7	TGTGCCAGCAGTTTTCTGGGAGGTCCATACGAGCAGTACTTC	CASSFLGGPYEQYF
TRBD1	-	TRBV27	TRBJ1-1	TGTGCCAGTGGACAGGGCTGGGATAGCACTGAAGCTTTCTTT	CASGQGWDSTEAFF
-	-	TRBV28	TRBJ1-3	TGTGCCAGCAGCACCCAAACAGGGCCCGGAAACACCATATATTTT	CASSTQTGPGNTIYF
-	few	TRBV2	TRBJ2-3	TGTGCCAGCAGTGAGTTGGACTTCCCAGATACGCAGTATTTT	CASSELDFPDTQYF
-	-	TRBV5-4	TRBJ2-6	TGTGCCAGCACTCGTGACAGGCAGCTCTCTGGGGCCAACGTCCTGACTTTC	CASTRDRQLSGANVLTF
TRBD2	-	TRBV6-4	TRBJ2-3	TGTGCCAGCAGCCCGGGACTAGCGGGAGGGCCTGATACGCAGTATTTT	CASSPGLAGGPDTQYF
-	once	TRBV7-8	TRBJ2-3	TGTGCCAGCAGCTCAGGGGTGGGAGATACGCAGTATTTT	CASSSGVGDTQYF
TRBD1	-	TRBV6-5	TRBJ1-2	TGTGCCAGCAGGTCTCTGGGACAGCGCTATGGCTACACCTTC	CASRSLGQRYGYTF
TRBD1	-	TRBV5-1	TRBJ2-7	TGCGCCAGCAGCTTTGAGGGGACAGGGGACTACGAGCAGTACTTC	CASSFEGTGDYEQYF
-	-	TRBV5-4	TRBJ1-4	TGTGCCAGCAGCGGAGCAGGGGCAACTAATGAAAAACTGTTTTTT	CASSGAGATNEKLFF